A single sample gave rise to the 14 T cell receptor beta chains below, sequenced in a study of T cell responses to AZD1222 COVID-19 vaccine. The repertoire was sequenced with immunoSEQ multiplex PCR; TCRdb's copy has only in-frame clones and lacks some. This table has about 140,000 clones, roughly 93% appearing once. The sample here was peripheral blood, taken on day 0 of AZD1222 vaccination. Receptor source: an adult in good health.

J is TRBJ1-2 and V is TRBV6-5; 9 bases are shared with TRBD1. CDR3 length: 14 residues. Germline V gene lookup returns CDR1 MNHEY and CDR2 SVGAGI. Trimming removed 10 bases from V and 6 bases from J; junction bases left unmatched: 12. The CDR3 bases are TGTGCCACATTCCGGGACAGGGAATTCCATGGCTACACCTTC. This sequence encodes CATFRDREFHGYTF.

The chain employs TRBV2 and TRBJ2-1; D is uncertain. V shed 6 bases and J shed 8 bases, with 17 bases lying between them. CDR3 length: 14 residues. In germline, CDR1 is SNHLY, CDR2 FYNNEI. CDR3 sequence reads: CASSIDSMSDEQFF. CDR3 coding DNA: TGTGCCAGCAGCATCGACTCAATGAGCGATGAGCAGTTCTTC.

The CDR3 loop is CASSLAGDNEQFF. The CDR3 coding sequence is TGTGCCAGCAGCCTAGCGGGGGACAATGAGCAGTTCTTC. The chain joins TRBV7-3 to TRBJ2-1, with 10 bases lining up with TRBD2. CDR1 and CDR2 from the germline V gene are SGHTA and FQGTGA. The J segment lost 5 bases and the V segment lost 5 bases, leaving 0 bases of the junction unmatched. This CDR3 comprises 13 residues.

The CDR3: CASSFTGSDYGYTF. The DNA of the CDR3 is TGCGCCAGCAGCTTTACTGGGTCGGACTATGGCTACACCTTC. The genes are TRBV5-1 and TRBJ1-2; D is undetermined. CDR1 is SGHRS, CDR2 YFSETQ, per germline. V was pared by 2 bases and J by 3 bases, with 11 bases between. CDR3 length: 14 amino acids.

This clone was seen once. The chain uses TRBV5-6 and TRBJ1-2, with D possibly TRBD1 on 5 matching bases. CDR1 SGHDT and CDR2 YYEEEE come from the germline V gene. The V gene lost 0 bases and the J gene lost 10 bases, with 13 bases spanning the gap. The CDR3 runs to 13 residues. CDR3 residues: CASSLGREEDYTF. The CDR3 nucleotides read TGTGCCAGCAGCTTGGGCAGGGAGGAAGACTACACCTTC. Filled out from reference TRBV5-6 and TRBJ1-2, the complete variable domain reads DAGVTQSPTHLIKTRGQQVTLRCSPKSGHDTVSWYQQALGQGPQFIFQYYEEEERQRGNFPDRFSGHQFPNYSSELNVNALLLGDSALYLCASSLGREEDYTFGSGTRLTVV.

J is TRBJ2-1 and V is TRBV5-1; the D call may be TRBD1 or TRBD2 (5 bases each). With 0 bases removed from V and 2 bases from J, the gap between germline ends came to 15 bases. The CDR3 length is 17 residues. Germline loops: CDR1 SGHRS, CDR2 YFSETQ. The CDR3 sequence is CASSLARGGLPYNEQFF. The CDR3 coding sequence is TGCGCCAGCAGCTTGGCCCGGGGCGGATTGCCCTACAATGAGCAGTTCTTC. Based on the CDR3 plus reference TRBV5-1 and TRBJ2-1, the full variable domain is KAGVTQTPRYLIKTRGQQVTLSCSPISGHRSVSWYQQTPGQGLQFLFEYFSETQRNKGNFPGRFSGRQFSNSRSEMNVSTLELGDSALYLCASSLARGGLPYNEQFFGPGTRLTVL.

The chain has TRBV5-8 and TRBJ1-6; 7 nucleotides line up with TRBD1. The V segment lost 4 bases and the J segment 10 bases; nucleotides outside the gene matches: 8. The germline gives CDR1 SGHTS, CDR2 YDEGEE. The CDR3 contains 14 residues. DNA for the CDR3: TGTGCCAGCAGCCTGACAGGGTTAGAGTCACCCCTCCACTTT. This translates into CASSLTGLESPLHF.

The chain employs TRBV10-1 and TRBJ2-7; 7 bases map to TRBD2. Germline V lookup: CDR1 WNHNN, CDR2 SYGVQD (reference sequence). This CDR3 region has 13 residues. V lost 5 bases, J lost 6 bases, and 7 bases stayed unmatched. DNA of the CDR3: TGCGCCAGCAGTCCTAGCGGAAGCGGCGAGCAGTACTTC. Its translation is CASSPSGSGEQYF.

The chain has TRBV11-3 and TRBJ2-2, with 9 bases identical to TRBD1. CDR1 is SGHNT, CDR2 YENEEA, per germline. V lost 3 bases and J lost 1; bases outside the gene matches: 0. This CDR3 region has 15 residues. The CDR3 nucleotides are TGTGCCAGCAGCTTGGGACAGGGGAACACCGGGGAGCTGTTTTTT. Translation gives CASSLGQGNTGELFF.

V and J are TRBV28 and TRBJ1-2, with D unclear. Deletions cut 4 bases from V and 0 bases from J, with 15 bases between. The CDR3 contains 16 residues. Germline CDR1 MDHEN, CDR2 SYDVKM. The CDR3 is CASSSNPTEANYGYTF. The CDR3, as DNA: TGTGCCAGCAGTTCGAACCCTACAGAAGCTAACTATGGCTACACCTTC.

The chain links TRBV19 to TRBJ1-5; TRBD1 matches at 12 bases. This CDR3 has 17 residues. Germline CDR1 LNHDA, CDR2 SQIVND (reference sequence). Unmatched junction bases numbered 6, after V lost 6 bases and J lost 0 bases. In nucleotides, the CDR3 is TGTGCCAGTAGCTGGGACAGGGGGCCTTATAGCAATCAGCCCCAGCATTTT. Its translation: CASSWDRGPYSNQPQHF.

V usage is TRBV19 and J usage is TRBJ1-1, with 7 positions matching TRBD1. V lost 7 bases and J lost 0; bases outside the gene matches: 11. This CDR3 is built from 16 residues. The germline V gene has CDR1 LNHDA and CDR2 SQIVND (reference sequence). CDR3 nucleotide sequence: TGTGCCAGTACAGGGACAGCTACAGTCATGAACACTGAAGCTTTCTTT. Its translation is CASTGTATVMNTEAFF.

This chain uses TRBV28 with TRBJ1-2, with D possibly matching TRBD1 (6 bases). V lost 6 bases and J 4 bases, leaving 18 bases between the germline ends. This CDR3 region has 15 residues. CDR1 and CDR2 (germline): MDHEN, SYDVKM. For the CDR3, the DNA is TGTGCCAGCAGGCACAGGGAAGGGGTGGGCTATGGCTACACCTTC. Translated, it gives CASRHREGVGYGYTF.

The chain carries TRBV19 and TRBJ1-5, with 7 positions matching TRBD1. The CDR3 has 16 amino acids. Germline V CDR1 and CDR2: LNHDA, SQIVND (reference sequence). V lost 5 bases, J lost 4 bases, and 11 bases stayed unmatched. CDR3 bases: TGTGCCAGTAGTCCACGGGACAGTAAGGGGAATCAGCCCCAGCATTTT. It codes for CASSPRDSKGNQPQHF.